This T cell receptor (beta chain) was sequenced during a study of OX40 agonist ivuxolimab in advanced cancers. Study-wide background: Patients were treated with intravenous ivuxolimab, dosed at 0.01 to 10 mg/kg and infused every 2 weeks. Enrollees could have had prior anti-PD-1, anti-PD-L1 or anti-CTLA-4 therapy, which roughly 40% had received.

Sequencing was performed with immunoSEQ multiplex PCR; in TCRdb, only in-frame clones are kept and a portion is missing. The sample consists of tens of thousands of clones, about 87% of them appearing once. Findings of the study overall: There were also nonresponders showing low normalized T-cell clonal expansion.

This clone was recorded once. Its specificity is not known. This clonotype originated in an adult with an advanced solid tumor such as melanoma, head and neck, liver or kidney cancer. Sequenced here: CD4+ or CD8+ T cells sorted from blood, sampled in a trial of the OX40 agonist ivuxolimab.

In nucleotides, the CDR3 is TGTGCCAGCAGTTCCTACAGGGATACCTACGAGCAGTACTTC. This encodes CASSSYRDTYEQYF. The chain joins TRBV7-2 to TRBJ2-7; a possible D gene is TRBD1 (6 bases). In germline, CDR1 is SGHTA, CDR2 FQGNSA. The CDR3 extends over 14 amino acids. Trimming stripped 6 bases from V and 2 bases from J, with 14 bases between.